Each of the 15 T cell receptor beta chains below was sequenced from the same sample in a study of regulatory T cells in long-lasting Graves disease. Libraries of TCR beta came from iRepertoire HTBI primers plus Arm-PCR of CDR3 regions. TCRdb ran MiXCR on the multiplex PCR reads and lists one entry per CDR3 protein. The sample shows 300,000 to 500,000 distinct CDR3 sequences, about a fifth of them seen only once. Time point in this sample: persistent/refractory GD, antithyroid drugs over 5 years with positive TRAb. The TCR library was made from RNA extracted from PBMCs. The sample consisted of peripheral blood mononuclear cells (PBMCs), taken when the disease was refractory, from a patient treated with antithyroid drugs. These receptors all come from a female donor with Graves disease.

This clonotype appeared many times. The V gene is TRBV2, the J gene TRBJ1-1, with D tentatively TRBD1 (6 bases). Trimming left V 7 bases short and J 6 bases short, with 15 bases between. Germline CDR1 and CDR2: SNHLY and FYNNEI. This CDR3 has 13 amino acids. CDR3 sequence reads: CASTEGGIAEAFF. As DNA, the CDR3 is TGTGCCAGCACCGAGGGGGGGATCGCTGAAGCTTTCTTT.

This clonotype was found many times. The J gene is TRBJ2-7, the V gene TRBV7-9; no firm D call. Trimming removed 5 bases from V and 0 bases from J, with 11 bases in between. There are 14 residues in the CDR3. Germline CDR1 and CDR2: SEHNR and FQNEAQ (reference sequence). This chain's CDR3 is CASSPHTASYEQYF. CDR3 DNA sequence: TGTGCCAGCAGCCCACACACAGCCTCCTACGAGCAGTACTTC.

In this sample, this clonotype turned up many times. The V and J genes are TRBV12-3 or TRBV12-4 and TRBJ2-5; TRBD1 aligns across 7 bases. The V and J ends lost 1 base and 5 bases, in that order; junction bases with no gene match: 7. CDR3 length: 15 residues. In DNA form, the CDR3 reads TGTGCCAGCAGTTTAGGAGGGGGCGCGCGGGAGACCCAGTACTTC. Residues: CASSLGGGARETQYF.

This clonotype was recorded once. V gene TRBV7-9 combines with J gene TRBJ1-1; D ambiguous. Per the germline V gene, CDR1 is SEHNR and CDR2 is FQNEAQ (reference sequence). V was pared by 3 bases and J by 8 bases, with 10 bases between. This CDR3 contains 12 residues. CDR3 protein: CASSFFGIEAFF. The CDR3 region has the DNA TGTGCCAGCAGCTTCTTCGGCATAGAAGCTTTCTTT.

This chain joins TRBV7-9 and TRBJ2-7; no firm D call. Trimming stripped 1 base from V and 3 bases from J, with 10 bases between. This CDR3 spans 14 amino acids. Germline-derived CDR1 and CDR2 are SEHNR and FQNEAQ (reference sequence). This CDR3 is CASSLGGPYYEQYF. In nucleotides, the CDR3 is TGTGCCAGCAGCTTAGGCGGCCCGTACTACGAGCAGTACTTC.

As for this clonotype: This CDR3 is missing its conserved last phenylalanine or tryptophan, likely due to a read error. The chain is built from TRBV12-3 or TRBV12-4 and TRBJ2-2, with D perhaps TRBD2 (6 bases). CDR3 size: 17 residues. This CDR3 reads CASSLVGGSMGTGELFI. The CDR3 DNA reads TGCGCCAGCAGTTTAGTTGGGGGGAGTATGGGGACCGGGGAGCTGTTTATT.

The chain recombines TRBV6-5 with TRBJ2-2, with 8 bases matching TRBD1. V was pared by 0 bases and J by 3 bases, with 9 bases of the junction left unmatched. Per germline, CDR1 MNHEY and CDR2 SVGAGI. The CDR3 spans 18 residues. The CDR3 loop is CASSYSVRQGADTGELFF. The CDR3 nucleotides read TGTGCCAGCAGTTACTCGGTGAGGCAGGGGGCCGACACCGGGGAGCTGTTTTTT.

This clonotype was found a few times. The gene calls are TRBV6-2 or TRBV6-3 and TRBJ1-6; 9 nucleotides agree with TRBD1. Trimming at V came to 5 bases and at J to 9 bases, leaving 5 bases not matched to a gene. Germline values: CDR1 MNHEY, CDR2 SVGEGT. CDR3 length: 14 amino acids. The CDR3 DNA reads TGTGCCAGCAGTGCGGGACAGGGAATTTCACCCCTCCACTTT. Its translation is CASSAGQGISPLHF.

The sample holds many counts of this clonotype. The gene calls are TRBV7-2 and TRBJ1-4; D gene unclear. The ends were cut back, 4 bases at V and 9 bases at J, with 21 bases in the middle. The V gene's germline CDR1 is SGHTA and CDR2 FQGNSA. This CDR3 is built from 16 residues. The DNA for the CDR3 is TGTGCCAGCAGCTCCGGTGGGAGAATGGGATTTAAAAAACTGTTTTTT. It is translated as CASSSGGRMGFKKLFF.

V usage is TRBV10-2 and J usage is TRBJ1-5, with D tentatively TRBD1 (5 bases). Germline CDR1 reads WSHSY; CDR2 reads SAAADI. V dropped 4 bases and J dropped 1 base, with 8 bases sitting between them. There are 14 residues in the CDR3. The CDR3 DNA is TGCGCCAGCAGTGCCGGGACCAGCAATCAGCCCCAGCATTTT. As protein: CASSAGTSNQPQHF.

This clonotype occurred many times. V gene TRBV7-9 combines with J gene TRBJ1-2; D is perhaps TRBD1 (6 bases). CDR1 and CDR2 (germline): SEHNR, FQNEAQ (reference sequence). V was trimmed by 4 bases and J by 3 bases, leaving 9 bases between them. The CDR3 length is 13 residues. This chain's CDR3 is CASSSGQYYGYTF. CDR3 nucleotides: TGTGCCAGCAGCTCCGGACAGTACTATGGCTACACCTTC.

This clonotype was observed a handful of times. This chain joins TRBV11-2 and TRBJ1-3, with 9 bases matching TRBD1. Germline assignment: CDR1 SGHAT and CDR2 FQNNGV. The V segment lost 5 bases and the J segment 2 bases; nucleotides outside the gene matches: 4. This CDR3 has 15 residues. The CDR3 DNA reads as TGTGCCAGCAGCACTGGGACAGGGCCTGGAAACACCATATATTTT. It specifies CASSTGTGPGNTIYF.

In this sample, this clonotype turned up a few times. The J gene is TRBJ2-7, the V gene TRBV5-6, with a weak D call TRBD1 (6 bases). V lost 3 bases and J 6 bases, leaving 19 bases between the germline ends. Germline V CDR1 and CDR2: SGHDT, YYEEEE. This CDR3 comprises 15 residues. The CDR3 region has the DNA TGTGCCAGCAGCTCCCCCTTCGGACAGAATTTCGAGCAGTACTTC. It encodes CASSSPFGQNFEQYF.

This clonotype was counted only a few times. The CDR3 region has the DNA TGTGCCAGCAGCCGTACCGGGACAGGTCTTTACAATGAGCAGTTCTTC. Amino acid sequence: CASSRTGTGLYNEQFF. The chain joins TRBV7-2 to TRBJ2-1; 8 bases map to TRBD1. Losses at the gene ends were 5 bases for V and 4 bases for J; bases not matched to a gene: 10. Germline loops: CDR1 SGHTA, CDR2 FQGNSA. This CDR3 has 16 residues.

This clonotype came up many times. The gene calls are TRBV20-1 and TRBJ2-5; 8 positions match TRBD1. From germline, CDR1 is DFQATT and CDR2 SNEGSKA (reference sequence). The CDR3 sequence is 13 residues long. Unmatched junction bases numbered 6, after V lost 2 bases and J lost 7 bases. CDR3 sequence: CSARIQGEGTQYF. The DNA of the CDR3 is TGCAGTGCTAGAATACAGGGGGAAGGGACCCAGTACTTC.